The rows below give T cell receptor beta chains drawn from one sample of a study of T cell repertoires in cytomegalovirus infection. TCRdb re-analysed the reads in MiXCR, keeping a single row per CDR3 protein. This sample has about 230,000 distinct CDR3 sequences, with about 7% found just once. Sequences were obtained from PBMCs. These receptors were obtained from a human donor in good health (CMV status not recorded). Some clones in this sample may be carry-over from other donors' samples. Each CDR3 is given with its conserved first and last residue. Fields, in order: J gene, clone size, CDR3 length, D gene, V gene, CDR3 DNA, CDR3 protein. The D gene is left open where the match is weak. The size field is filled for only some rows; it gives once, few, many or a size class.

TRBJ1-4,many,13,-,TRBV7-2,TGTGCCAGCAGCCCCTCCCCTGGGGGCATGCTGTTTTTT,CASSPSPGGMLFF
TRBJ2-7,few,14,-,TRBV15,TGTGCCACCAGCAGAGATATGGAATCCTACGAGCAGTACTTC,CATSRDMESYEQYF
TRBJ1-1,many,14,-,TRBV6-2/TRBV6-3,TGTGCCAGCAACCCGAGGAACAGGCCCACTGAAGCTTTCTTT,CASNPRNRPTEAFF
TRBJ2-5,few,16,-,TRBV10-3,TGTGCCATCAGTGAGTCGTGGGCTAGGTCGGTCGAGACCCAGTACTTC,CAISESWARSVETQYF
TRBJ2-2,many,14,-,TRBV14,TGTGCCAGCAGCCATCAGGGGAATTTGGGGGAGCTGTTTTTT,CASSHQGNLGELFF
TRBJ2-2,many,15,TRBD2,TRBV20-1,TGCAGTGCAACAATAGCGGGGGGGCGTACCGGGGAGCTGTTTTTT,CSATIAGGRTGELFF
TRBJ2-1,many,16,-,TRBV20-1,TGCAGTGCTAGAGAGGGTGGTCCCAGCTCCTACAATGAGCAGTTCTTC,CSAREGGPSSYNEQFF
TRBJ2-3,many,14,-,TRBV7-9,TGTGCCAGCAGCCCGGGCAGGACAATGAATACGCAGTATTTT,CASSPGRTMNTQYF
TRBJ2-1,many,14,TRBD2,TRBV12-3/TRBV12-4,TGTGCCAGCAGCGGACTAGCGCCTACCAATGAGCAGTTCTTC,CASSGLAPTNEQFF
TRBJ2-7,few,13,-,TRBV3-1,TGTGCCAGCAGCCGGCAGGGTAGGGACGAGCAGTACTTC,CASSRQGRDEQYF
TRBJ1-6,many,13,-,TRBV5-1,TGCGCCAGCAGCTCCGGACAAGAATCACCCCTCCACTTT,CASSSGQESPLHF
TRBJ2-2,many,16,-,TRBV7-2,TGTGCCAGCAGCCCGCGGGCGGGGGCAACGGGCGGGGAGCTGTTTTTT,CASSPRAGATGGELFF
TRBJ2-7,many,13,-,TRBV7-2,TGTGCCAGCAGCTTTGACAGTAGAAGCGAGCAGTACTTC,CASSFDSRSEQYF
TRBJ1-5,many,16,TRBD1,TRBV7-2,TGTGCCAGCAGCCCCACAGGGGTCTATAGCAATCAGCCCCAGCATTTT,CASSPTGVYSNQPQHF
TRBJ2-4,-,15,-,TRBV20-1,TGCAGTGCTAGTACAGGAGGTTCCGTCCAAAACATTCAGTACTTC,CSASTGGSVQNIQYF
TRBJ2-7,many,15,TRBD2,TRBV2,TGTGCCAGCAGTGAAGGCGGGGGGCCTACCTACGAGCAGTACTTC,CASSEGGGPTYEQYF
TRBJ2-1,many,16,TRBD2,TRBV20-1,TGCAGTGCTAGCCTTGCGCGGGGGGGCGCCTACAATGAGCAGTTCTTC,CSASLARGGAYNEQFF
TRBJ1-2,many,14,TRBD1,TRBV7-9,TGTGCCAGCAGCCCAAGGACAGGGGGCTTTGGCTACACCTTC,CASSPRTGGFGYTF
TRBJ1-2,many,13,TRBD1,TRBV7-2,TGTGCCAGCAGCCTCGGACAGGTCCTTGGCTACACCTTC,CASSLGQVLGYTF
TRBJ2-5,many,16,TRBD2,TRBV10-2,TGCGCCAGCACCCCTCACGGGGCGGGGGGGCGAGAGACCCAGTACTTC,CASTPHGAGGRETQYF
TRBJ1-1,many,12,-,TRBV2,TGTGCCAGCAGTGAAGCAGGCCCTCGGGCTTTCTTT,CASSEAGPRAFF
TRBJ2-1,many,13,-,TRBV7-9,TGTGCCAGCAGCTTAGGCTTCAACAATGAGCAGTTCTTC,CASSLGFNNEQFF
TRBJ2-2,-,13,TRBD2,TRBV20-1,TGCAGGGCCCAGCGGGGGGCGGGAGGGGAGCTGTTTTTT,CRAQRGAGGELFF
TRBJ2-7,many,16,-,TRBV4-1,TGCGCCAGCAGCCTAGCGGGGACAGCCCGAACCTACGAGCAGTACTTC,CASSLAGTARTYEQYF
TRBJ2-7,-,15,TRBD1,TRBV12-3/TRBV12-4,TGTGCCAGCAGTTTCGGGACCGGGACAGTTTACGAGCAGTACTTC,CASSFGTGTVYEQYF
TRBJ2-3,-,14,TRBD2,TRBV20-1,TGCAGTGCTACGGCTAGCGGAAACACAGATACGCAGTATTTT,CSATASGNTDTQYF
TRBJ2-2,many,13,TRBD2,TRBV10-3,TGTGCCATCAGTGCGGGGGGTCCCGGGGAGCTGTTTTTT,CAISAGGPGELFF
TRBJ2-1,many,16,TRBD2,TRBV10-3,TGTGCCATCAGTGGGGCGGCTAGCGGGGGGACACCAAAGCAGTTCTTC,CAISGAASGGTPKQFF
TRBJ2-3,many,14,TRBD1,TRBV28,TGTGCCAGCAGCCTAGACAGGGTTCTAGATACGCAGTATTTT,CASSLDRVLDTQYF
TRBJ1-5,many,15,TRBD1,TRBV5-1,TGCGCCAGCAGCTTGGCAGGGGGAAGGAATCAGCCCCAGCATTTT,CASSLAGGRNQPQHF
TRBJ1-6,few,15,-,TRBV20-1,TGCAGTGCTAGAGATACCCAGGGCGATTATTCACCCCTCCACTTT,CSARDTQGDYSPLHF
TRBJ1-5,many,17,-,TRBV6-2/TRBV6-3,TGTGCCAGCAGTTACATTTTTCCGGAGTTGGGCAATCAGCCCCAGCATTTT,CASSYIFPELGNQPQHF
TRBJ1-1,many,15,-,TRBV12-3/TRBV12-4,TGTGCCAGCAGGATAAATCGAGAAGAGAACACTGAAGCTTTCTTT,CASRINREENTEAFF
TRBJ1-2,many,14,-,TRBV7-2,TGTGCCAGCAGCTTAGTGACACCTAACTATGGCTACACCTTC,CASSLVTPNYGYTF
TRBJ1-2,-,15,-,TRBV7-2,TGTGCCAGCAGCTTAGTATCAGGGGATCTTAGTGGCTACACCTTC,CASSLVSGDLSGYTF
TRBJ2-1,few,17,-,TRBV3-1,TGTGCCAGCAGCCATGTAGCAAGATCCCAACCCTACAATGAGCAGTTCTTC,CASSHVARSQPYNEQFF
TRBJ1-6,few,17,-,TRBV6-5,TGTGCCAGCAGATCGGGACGGGCGAGCTCCTATAATTCACCCCTCCACTTT,CASRSGRASSYNSPLHF
TRBJ2-5,many,16,-,TRBV6-1,TGTGCCAGCAGTGAACGAGGGGCATTGTACCAAGAGACCCAGTACTTC,CASSERGALYQETQYF
TRBJ1-1,-,13,-,TRBV29-1,TGCAGCGTTGGGTGGGGGGTTGGGGCTGAAGCTTTCTTT,CSVGWGVGAEAFF
TRBJ2-5,many,18,TRBD2,TRBV20-1,TGCAGTGCTAGAGTCCCTAGCGGGGGGACCTTGTACCAAGAGACCCAGTACTTC,CSARVPSGGTLYQETQYF
TRBJ1-2,many,15,-,TRBV7-2,TGTGCCAGCAGCTTAGACGGGGGCGCTTCGGGAGGCTACACCTTC,CASSLDGGASGGYTF
TRBJ1-5,many,17,-,TRBV20-1,TGCAGTGCTAGAGAGCCTGGCACATCTTATAGCAATCAGCCCCAGCATTTT,CSAREPGTSYSNQPQHF
TRBJ2-2,many,19,-,TRBV12-3/TRBV12-4,TGTGCCAGTACACCAGTCAGGGGGGGGGCTCAATCGAACACCGGGGAGCTGTTTTTT,CASTPVRGGAQSNTGELFF
TRBJ2-1,many,16,TRBD1,TRBV6-1,TGTGCCAGCAGTGGGACAGGGTTCAACCCCTACAATGAGCAGTTCTTC,CASSGTGFNPYNEQFF
TRBJ2-2,few,14,TRBD1,TRBV6-6,TGTGCCAGCAGGGACAGGTCGAACACCGGGGAGCTGTTTTTT,CASRDRSNTGELFF
TRBJ2-2,-,14,-,TRBV29-1,TGCAGCGTTGAAGGAACAGCGAACACCGGGGAGCTGTTTTTT,CSVEGTANTGELFF
TRBJ2-5,-,15,-,TRBV3-1,TGTGCCAGCAGCCAAGATTGGGGGTACCAAGAGACCCAGTACTTC,CASSQDWGYQETQYF
TRBJ2-2,many,16,TRBD2,TRBV20-1,TGCAGTGCTAGAGTGAGGGAGCGGGGGGCCACCGGGGAGCTGTTTTTT,CSARVRERGATGELFF
TRBJ2-7,few,18,-,TRBV3-1,TGTGCCAGCAGCCAAGATAATCCTTGGGCTAGCGATGGGTACGAGCAGTACTTC,CASSQDNPWASDGYEQYF
TRBJ2-7,few,12,-,TRBV29-1,TGCAGCGTTAAAGTGGGGCCGTACGAGCAGTACTTC,CSVKVGPYEQYF
TRBJ2-1,many,15,TRBD1,TRBV7-2,TGTGCCAGCAGCTGGGGACAGATCTCCTACAATGAGCAGTTCTTC,CASSWGQISYNEQFF
TRBJ1-1,many,11,-,TRBV20-1,TGCAGTGCTAGGGGTCTAACTGAAGCTTTCTTT,CSARGLTEAFF
TRBJ1-1,-,16,TRBD1,TRBV5-1,TGCGCCAGCAGGGGGACAGGGGGCACTCCGAACACTGAAGCTTTCTTT,CASRGTGGTPNTEAFF